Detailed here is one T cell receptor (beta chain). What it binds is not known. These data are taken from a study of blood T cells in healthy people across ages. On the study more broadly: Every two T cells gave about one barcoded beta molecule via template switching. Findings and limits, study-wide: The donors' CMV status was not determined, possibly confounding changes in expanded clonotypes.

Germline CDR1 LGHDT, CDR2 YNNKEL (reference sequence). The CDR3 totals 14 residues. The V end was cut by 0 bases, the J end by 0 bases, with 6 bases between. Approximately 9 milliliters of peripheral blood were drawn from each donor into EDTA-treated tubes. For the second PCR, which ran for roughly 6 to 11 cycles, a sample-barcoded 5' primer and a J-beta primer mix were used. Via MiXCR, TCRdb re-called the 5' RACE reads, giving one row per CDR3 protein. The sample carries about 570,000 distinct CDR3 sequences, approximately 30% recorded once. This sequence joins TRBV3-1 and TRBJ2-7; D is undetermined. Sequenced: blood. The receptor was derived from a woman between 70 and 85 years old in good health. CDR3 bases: TGTGCCAGCAGCCAAGAGAGAAACTCCTACGAGCAGTACTTC. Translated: CASSQERNSYEQYF.